Below are 22 T cell receptor beta chains sequenced from a single sample in a study of cytomegalovirus exposure and HLA in healthy donors. The primer mix had 60 Vbeta and 13 Jbeta primers. Measured with immunoSEQ multiplex PCR; TCRdb has only the in-frame clones, and not every one. The sample contains 150,000 to 200,000 clones, approximately 80% of which appear only once. Sequenced sample: PBMCs. The receptors were gathered from a young woman in good health and CMV-seropositive.

V usage is TRBV6-4 and J usage is TRBJ2-1; maybe TRBD1 (5 bases). V was clipped by 2 bases and J by 4 bases, with 12 bases between them. The CDR3 has 15 residues. Germline V gives CDR1 MRHNA, CDR2 SNTAGT. CDR3 nucleotides: TGTGCCAGCAGTGACGGGCAGGGCCAATACAATGAGCAGTTCTTC. Protein product: CASSDGQGQYNEQFF.

V and J are TRBV7-8 and TRBJ2-5, with D possibly TRBD1 on 6 matching bases. The CDR3 runs 17 residues. V lost 2 bases and J lost 4, with 20 bases in between. Germline V gives CDR1 SGHVS, CDR2 FQNEAQ. The CDR3 DNA sequence: TGTGCCAGCAGCTTACGGGAACAGGGATTAATTAGAGAGACCCAGTACTTC. Its translation: CASSLREQGLIRETQYF.

The rearrangement uses TRBV19 and TRBJ2-1; tentatively, D is TRBD2 (7 bases). V shed 7 bases and J shed 0 bases, with 13 bases lying between them. The length of the CDR3 is 15 residues. Germline CDR1 reads LNHDA; CDR2 reads SQIVND (reference sequence). The CDR3 DNA is TGTGCCAGTACCTTAAGGGGGGGCTCCTACAATGAGCAGTTCTTC. Translated: CASTLRGGSYNEQFF.

The table lists this clone with a count of one. The chain recombines TRBV19 with TRBJ1-5; D is ambiguous. From germline, CDR1 is LNHDA and CDR2 SQIVND (reference sequence). The CDR3 covers 14 residues. V shed 1 base and J shed 7 bases, with 11 bases lying between them. The CDR3 DNA reads TGTGCCAGTAGTATAGTTCGAGGGTTCCAGCCCCAGCATTTT. It encodes CASSIVRGFQPQHF.

This clone was seen more than once but under ten times. The rearrangement joins TRBV7-9 to TRBJ2-7; 9 bases align to TRBD1. This CDR3 region has 15 residues. Germline values: CDR1 SEHNR, CDR2 FQNEAQ (reference sequence). The ends lost 3 bases at V and 4 bases at J; junction bases unmatched: 7. The CDR3: CASSLRGQGRYEQYF. Here the CDR3 DNA reads TGTGCCAGCAGCTTGCGAGGACAGGGGAGATACGAGCAGTACTTC.

The rearrangement joins TRBV9 to TRBJ2-5, with TRBD2 matching 7 bases. V lost 0 bases and J lost 3; bases outside the gene matches: 5. This CDR3 is 15 amino acids long. Per germline, CDR1 SGDLS and CDR2 YYNGEE. CDR3 DNA sequence: TGTGCCAGCAGCGTAGCTCGGGGAGGGGAAGAGACCCAGTACTTC. Protein sequence: CASSVARGGEETQYF.

The rearrangement joins TRBV28 to TRBJ2-7; the D is unclear. The CDR3 has 16 amino acids. V was pared by 3 bases and J by 5 bases, with 20 bases between. Germline CDR1 MDHEN, CDR2 SYDVKM. CDR3 loop: CASSFQPGLTPHEQYF. In DNA form, the CDR3 reads TGTGCCAGCAGTTTCCAACCGGGTCTTACCCCCCACGAGCAGTACTTC.

This chain joins TRBV7-9 and TRBJ1-1; possible D gene TRBD1, 6 bases. The V end lost 3 bases, the J end lost 0 bases, and 8 bases lay between the germline ends. Germline-derived CDR1 and CDR2 are SEHNR and FQNEAQ (reference sequence). The CDR3 is 14 residues long. The CDR3 is CASSFGDMNTEAFF. CDR3 DNA sequence: TGTGCCAGCAGCTTTGGGGACATGAACACTGAAGCTTTCTTT.

This chain connects TRBV30 to TRBJ1-6, with D tentatively TRBD1 (6 bases). Germline CDR1 is GTSNPN and CDR2 is SVGIG (reference sequence). CDR3 length: 16 residues. V shed 2 bases and J shed 0 bases, with 11 bases lying between them. CDR3 region: CAWSIGQSSYNSPLHF. DNA for the CDR3: TGTGCCTGGAGTATCGGACAGAGCTCCTATAATTCACCCCTCCACTTT.

The chain has TRBV5-1 and TRBJ2-5; 12 bases align to TRBD2. V lost 0 bases, J lost 4 bases, and 4 bases stayed unmatched. The germline CDR1 and CDR2 sequences are SGHRS and YFSETQ. CDR3 size: 16 residues. For the CDR3, the DNA is TGCGCCAGCAGCTTGGCTCTAGCGGGGGGGTCAGAGACCCAGTACTTC. This encodes CASSLALAGGSETQYF.

The chain links TRBV4-3 to TRBJ2-3; 9 bases align to TRBD1. Germline CDR1 reads LGHNA; CDR2 reads YSLEER. Unmatched junction bases numbered 13, after V lost 0 bases and J lost 3 bases. This CDR3 has 19 residues. CDR3: CASSQDLTGTGWITDTQYF. DNA for the CDR3: TGCGCCAGCAGCCAAGATCTGACCGGGACAGGGTGGATTACAGATACGCAGTATTTT.

V usage is TRBV10-1 and J usage is TRBJ1-1, with TRBD1 matching over 8 bases. The CDR3 sequence is 12 residues long. V was pared by 6 bases and J by 4 bases, with 1 base of the junction left unmatched. The germline V gene has CDR1 WNHNN and CDR2 SYGVQD (reference sequence). The CDR3 nucleotides read TGCGCCAGCAGAGACAGGGGCACTGAAGCTTTCTTT. This encodes CASRDRGTEAFF.

V usage is TRBV10-3 and J usage is TRBJ2-1, with 7 bases lining up with TRBD2. V lost 0 bases, J lost 10 bases, and 18 bases stayed unmatched. The CDR3 totals 18 residues. Germline V gene sequence: CDR1 ENHRY, CDR2 SYGVKD. The CDR3 region has the DNA TGTGCCATCAGTGAGTCTTTTACCTCTAGCGGCAAAGGAAACGAGCAGTTCTTC. Its translation is CAISESFTSSGKGNEQFF.

This clone was seen a handful of times. The rearrangement uses TRBV4-3 and TRBJ1-4; 7 nucleotides match TRBD1. J lost 8 bases, V lost 0 bases, and 6 bases had no gene match. This CDR3 spans 15 amino acids. Germline V gives CDR1 LGHNA, CDR2 YSLEER. CDR3 sequence (DNA): TGCGCCAGCAGCCAAGATCACAGGGGAGGAGAAAAACTGTTTTTT. This translates into CASSQDHRGGEKLFF.

This chain links TRBV6-5 with TRBJ1-4; D not certain. The CDR3 is 15 residues long. Per germline, CDR1 MNHEY and CDR2 SVGAGI. Trimming left V 8 bases short and J 8 bases short, with 21 bases between. CDR3 nucleotide sequence: TGTGCCAGCGGACTCTCATTAGGTAGCGAGGAAAAACTGTTTTTT. Translated, it gives CASGLSLGSEEKLFF.

The chain is built from TRBV10-2 and TRBJ2-3, with D perhaps matching TRBD1 (6 bases). Germline CDR1 reads WSHSY; CDR2 reads SAAADI. V lost 9 bases, J lost 0 bases, and 16 bases lay in between. CDR3 length: 15 amino acids. CDR3 DNA sequence: TGCGCCAGTGATGGGGGCCAGTCTAGCACAGATACGCAGTATTTT. Its translation is CASDGGQSSTDTQYF.

The rearrangement links TRBV5-1 to TRBJ2-1; TRBD2 might be the D (6 bases). V lost 1 base, J lost 0 bases, and 14 bases lay in between. Germline loops: CDR1 SGHRS, CDR2 YFSETQ. This CDR3 contains 17 residues. CDR3 region: CASSLFSGGSSYNEQFF. The CDR3 DNA is TGCGCCAGCAGCTTGTTCTCTGGGGGGAGCTCCTACAATGAGCAGTTCTTC.

The CDR3 is CASSQGASNSPLHF. The CDR3 DNA follows: TGCGCCAGCAGCCAGGGGGCGAGTAATTCACCCCTCCACTTT. This chain connects TRBV5-1 to TRBJ1-6, with TRBD1 matching 8 bases. Germline CDR1 and CDR2: SGHRS and YFSETQ. Trimming removed 4 bases from V and 6 bases from J; junction bases left unmatched: 3. The CDR3 totals 14 residues.

The chain recombines TRBV25-1 with TRBJ1-2; maybe TRBD1 (5 bases). The CDR3 totals 14 residues. V lost 2 bases, J lost 7 bases, and 14 bases lay in between. Germline V gene sequence: CDR1 MGHDK, CDR2 SYGVNS. This CDR3 reads CASSERRGGSGYTF. The CDR3 nucleotides read TGTGCCAGCAGTGAAAGGAGGGGCGGCAGTGGCTACACCTTC.

The chain carries TRBV7-8 and TRBJ2-2, with 11 bases aligning to TRBD2. The germline V gene encodes CDR1 SGHVS and CDR2 FQNEAQ. Unmatched junction bases numbered 1, after V lost 0 bases and J lost 1 base. CDR3 length equals 17 residues. CDR3 in DNA: TGTGCCAGCAGCTTAGCTAGCGGGGGGGGGAACACCGGGGAGCTGTTTTTT. Translated, it gives CASSLASGGGNTGELFF. Full variable domain (outside the CDR3, taken from reference TRBV7-8 and TRBJ2-2): GAGVSQSPRYKVAKRGQDVALRCDPISGHVSLFWYQQALGQGPEFLTYFQNEAQLDKSGLPSDRFFAERPEGSVSTLKIQRTQQEDSAVYLCASSLASGGGNTGELFFGEGSRLTVL.

The chain uses TRBV4-1 and TRBJ2-7; the match to TRBD2 covers 12 bases. Germline assignment: CDR1 MGHRA and CDR2 YSYEKL. The CDR3 loop spans 16 amino acids. The V and J ends lost 0 bases and 3 bases, in that order; junction bases with no gene match: 3. In DNA, the CDR3 is TGCGCCAGCAGCCAAGAAACTAGCGGGGGGAACTACGAGCAGTACTTC. Encoded protein: CASSQETSGGNYEQYF.

CDR3 in amino acids: CASFQDRDRGPNGYTF. The CDR3 nucleotides read TGTGCCAGCTTCCAAGACCGGGACAGGGGGCCAAATGGCTACACCTTC. This chain links TRBV2 with TRBJ1-2, with TRBD1 matching over 12 bases. Germline CDR1 reads SNHLY; CDR2 reads FYNNEI. This CDR3 contains 16 residues. Germline trimming cut 8 bases from V and 6 bases from J; bases unmatched to any gene: 13. Together with reference TRBV2 and TRBJ1-2, the CDR3 gives the full variable domain: EPEVTQTPSHQVTQMGQEVILRCVPISNHLYFYWYRQILGQKVEFLVSFYNNEISEKSEIFDDQFSVERPDGSNFTLKIRSTKLEDSAMYFCASFQDRDRGPNGYTFGSGTRLTVV.